Listed below are T cell receptor beta chains from one sample, sequenced in a study of shared clonotypes between healthy human individuals. Using immunoSEQ multiplex PCR, the repertoire was profiled, and TCRdb retains in-frame clones only, with some absent. The table includes roughly 500,000 clones, approximately 95% detected once. Source material: naive CD4+ T cells sorted from blood. The origin of the receptors is a woman aged 25 to 39 in good health. Both conserved end residues are part of each CDR3.

v_gene	j_gene	CDR3aa
TRBV5-3	TRBJ2-1	CARSLRTSGNNEQFF
TRBV5-1	TRBJ2-7	CASSRNQRQGGDEQYF
TRBV30	TRBJ2-7	CAWSVPSGSLRYEQYF
TRBV6-6	TRBJ2-5	CASSYKQAGRETQYF
TRBV2	TRBJ2-5	CASRTKSGIQETQYF
TRBV7-9	TRBJ1-2	CASSLDRGGYTF
TRBV11-2	TRBJ2-5	CASRGPSETQYF
TRBV6-5	TRBJ1-2	CASSVTNGVTYGYTF
TRBV5-1	TRBJ2-5	CASSPPTSGIGETQYF
TRBV6-6	TRBJ2-7	CASSPTGEGTYEQYF
TRBV5-1	TRBJ1-1	CASSLDSLNTEAFF
TRBV29-1	TRBJ1-2	CSVIQALDYGYTF
TRBV5-1	TRBJ1-5	CASSLEGRDGQPQHF
TRBV2	TRBJ2-7	CASSLSRDSYEQYF
TRBV5-4	TRBJ1-2	CASSLDSGGYGYTF
TRBV11-1	TRBJ1-1	CASSLLGGTEAFF
TRBV4-1	TRBJ2-4	CASSQPTSGAKNIQYF
TRBV5-1	TRBJ2-5	CASSLLETQYF
TRBV27	TRBJ2-1	CASSSALRGEQFF
TRBV5-1	TRBJ2-5	CASSLASGRQETQYF
TRBV28	TRBJ2-3	CASSLLAPSTDTQYF
TRBV6-5	TRBJ1-2	CASSYLRDRSVNTF
TRBV5-1	TRBJ1-2	CASSYGQGRSNYGYTF
TRBV28	TRBJ1-1	CASSLLAGEAFF
TRBV18	TRBJ1-1	CASSPAGTANTEAFF
TRBV18	TRBJ2-7	CASSPSSYEQYF
TRBV10-2	TRBJ2-7	CASSDLREGEQYF
TRBV19	TRBJ1-1	CASSIMGSTEAFF
TRBV6-5	TRBJ1-1	CASSYEQLGTEAFF
TRBV28	TRBJ2-5	CASFSGADFGETQYF
TRBV5-1	TRBJ1-1	CASSWQGDTEAFF
TRBV18	NA	CASSPGGYEQYF
TRBV5-4	TRBJ2-7	CASSLLGAGSYEQYF
TRBV5-1	TRBJ2-1	CASSIVSGGQFF
TRBV9	TRBJ2-7	CASSAFQGWEQYF
TRBV15	TRBJ2-5	CATSRWHPEETQYF
TRBV7-9	TRBJ2-5	CASSGEGEGGSKTQYF
TRBV29-1	TRBJ2-1	CSAGWEEQFF